The 22 T cell receptor beta chains below were found in one sample sequenced in a study of T cell responses to AZD1222 COVID-19 vaccine. Sequencing used immunoSEQ multiplex PCR; TCRdb keeps in-frame clones, though not all of them. The data hold under 130,000 clones, with 80% to 95% observed a single time. The sample was peripheral blood, taken on day 0 of AZD1222 vaccination. The receptors were sampled from an adult in good health.

The chain uses TRBV7-2 and TRBJ1-1; D is unclear. The CDR3 has 11 amino acids. CDR1 and CDR2 (germline): SGHTA, FQGNSA. V shed 2 bases and J shed 4 bases, with 2 bases lying between them. The CDR3 DNA reads as TGTGCCAGCAGCTTAATCACTGAAGCTTTCTTT. Translated, it gives CASSLITEAFF.

The V call is TRBV5-4, the J call TRBJ2-7, with D hard to call. The CDR3 totals 13 residues. V was clipped by 2 bases and J by 1 base, with 7 bases between them. Per germline, CDR1 SGHNT and CDR2 YYREEE (reference sequence). CDR3 sequence: CASSLLGSYEQYF. In DNA, the CDR3 is TGTGCCAGCAGCTTATTGGGGTCCTACGAGCAGTACTTC.

CDR3: CASSQDHWGAQKKETQYF. The CDR3 DNA is TGCGCCAGCAGCCAAGATCACTGGGGAGCCCAGAAAAAAGAGACCCAGTACTTC. V gene TRBV4-1 combines with J gene TRBJ2-5; tentatively, D is TRBD2 (5 bases). Looked up from germline, CDR1 is MGHRA and CDR2 is YSYEKL. V shed 0 bases and J shed 3 bases, with 20 bases lying between them. This CDR3 region has 18 residues.

This CDR3 is CASSPRQGTYEQYF. The CDR3 DNA is TGTGCCAGCAGTCCACGACAGGGGACCTACGAGCAGTACTTC. V usage is TRBV6-5 and J usage is TRBJ2-7; 8 bases agree with TRBD1. Trimming cost V 5 bases and J 2 bases; bases outside gene matches: 5. Per the germline V gene, CDR1 is MNHEY and CDR2 is SVGAGI. The CDR3 is 14 amino acids.

The V and J genes are TRBV6-2 or TRBV6-3 and TRBJ2-7, with 11 bases identical to TRBD1. J was trimmed by 4 bases and V by 2 bases; bases with no gene match: 10. CDR1 is MNHEY, CDR2 SVGEGT, per germline. The CDR3 extends over 17 amino acids. CDR3 protein: CASSYPGQGGSLYEQYF. The CDR3 DNA reads TGTGCCAGCAGTTACCCGGGACAGGGGGGTTCCTTATACGAGCAGTACTTC.

Worth noting for this clone: The same CDR3 arises from other DNA sequences in this sample as well. The chain uses TRBV11-2 and TRBJ1-1; no firm D call. V was shortened by 1 base and J by 5 bases, with 5 bases between the two germline ends. The CDR3 is 12 amino acids. Germline V gene lookup returns CDR1 SGHAT and CDR2 FQNNGV. The CDR3 region has the DNA TGTGCCAGCAGCTTAGGTATTACTGAAGCTTTCTTT. It codes for CASSLGITEAFF.

This clone appeared once. The V and J genes are TRBV6-5 and TRBJ1-2; unclear D gene. This CDR3 region has 16 residues. Trimming cost V 0 bases and J 4 bases, with 15 bases left between them. Germline V gene sequence: CDR1 MNHEY, CDR2 SVGAGI. CDR3 nucleotide sequence: TGTGCCAGCAGTTACTCATCGCCTAACCTCGGCTATGGCTACACCTTC. Protein sequence: CASSYSSPNLGYGYTF.

The V and J genes are TRBV7-9 and TRBJ1-2, with unresolved D. Germline loops: CDR1 SEHNR, CDR2 FQNEAQ (reference sequence). V shed 2 bases and J shed 8 bases, with 12 bases lying between them. This CDR3 has 13 residues. CDR3 region: CASSLIELGGYTF. CDR3 sequence (DNA): TGTGCCAGCAGCTTAATCGAGCTGGGGGGCTACACCTTC.

The chain joins TRBV19 to TRBJ1-1; D is unclear. V dropped 6 bases and J dropped 4 bases, with 12 bases sitting between them. CDR1 and CDR2 (germline): LNHDA, SQIVND (reference sequence). The CDR3 is 13 residues long. CDR3 protein: CASSSHYATEAFF. In DNA form, the CDR3 reads TGTGCCAGTAGCTCCCATTACGCCACTGAAGCTTTCTTT.

The chain carries TRBV5-4 and TRBJ2-5; 8 nucleotides match TRBD1. V shed 3 bases, J shed 2 bases, and the junction held 3 bases outside the gene matches. This CDR3 contains 14 residues. Germline V gene sequence: CDR1 SGHNT, CDR2 YYREEE (reference sequence). The CDR3 sequence: CASSSGTGQETQYF. CDR3 in DNA: TGTGCCAGCAGCTCCGGGACAGGACAAGAGACCCAGTACTTC.

The rearrangement joins TRBV28 to TRBJ1-2; D not certain. V lost 6 bases, J lost 8 bases, and 16 bases lay in between. There are 13 residues in the CDR3. Germline V CDR1 and CDR2: MDHEN, SYDVKM. This chain's CDR3 is CASRPYPRGGYTF. CDR3 DNA sequence: TGTGCCAGCAGGCCCTACCCGCGCGGGGGCTACACCTTC.

This sequence joins TRBV30 and TRBJ2-3; either TRBD1 or TRBD2 may supply D (5 bases each). The CDR3 is made up of 17 amino acids. Germline values: CDR1 GTSNPN, CDR2 SVGIG (reference sequence). The ends were cut back, 0 bases at V and 0 bases at J, with 16 bases in the middle. CDR3 sequence: CAWSVGAGTPSTDTQYF. CDR3 DNA sequence: TGTGCCTGGAGTGTAGGTGCAGGGACCCCTAGCACAGATACGCAGTATTTT.

The chain uses TRBV30 and TRBJ1-4; D not certain. CDR1 and CDR2 from the germline V gene are GTSNPN and SVGIG (reference sequence). Trimming cost V 1 base and J 3 bases, with 12 bases left between them. This CDR3 is 15 amino acids long. The CDR3: CAWSGSLRPNEKLFF. The CDR3 region has the DNA TGTGCCTGGAGTGGAAGCCTTCGGCCTAATGAAAAACTGTTTTTT.

The J gene is TRBJ1-4, the V gene TRBV29-1, with D tentatively TRBD1 (5 bases). Trimming stripped 6 bases from V and 7 bases from J, with 18 bases between. This CDR3 region has 14 residues. Germline V gene lookup returns CDR1 SQVTM and CDR2 ANQGSEA. The CDR3 loop is CSVARGTEIEKLFF. The CDR3 nucleotides read TGCAGCGTAGCCAGAGGGACGGAGATTGAAAAACTGTTTTTT. The whole variable domain, remainder taken from reference TRBV29-1 and TRBJ1-4, is SAVISQKPSRDICQRGTSLTIQCQVDSQVTMMFWYRQQPGQSLTLIATANQGSEATYESGFVIDKFPISRPNLTFSTLTVSNMSPEDSSIYLCSVARGTEIEKLFFGSGTQLSVL.

This chain uses TRBV19 with TRBJ1-1; D remains unclear. Trimming removed 7 bases at V and 7 bases at J, with 19 bases between. This CDR3 comprises 14 residues. CDR1 is LNHDA, CDR2 SQIVND, per germline (reference sequence). The CDR3 reads CASNLRFSGGEAFF. CDR3 sequence (DNA): TGTGCCAGTAATCTGCGGTTTTCGGGTGGTGAAGCTTTCTTT.

The CDR3 is CASRPGQVTYEQYF. CDR3 in DNA: TGTGCCAGCAGACCGGGACAGGTGACCTACGAGCAGTACTTC. The V call is TRBV27, the J call TRBJ2-7; the match to TRBD1 covers 8 bases. The CDR3 covers 14 residues. Germline CDR1 MNHEY, CDR2 SMNVEV (reference sequence). The ends lost 6 bases at V and 2 bases at J; junction bases unmatched: 6.

This chain joins TRBV4-1 and TRBJ2-5; TRBD2 matches 9 bases. The V gene end was trimmed by 0 bases and the J gene end by 1 base; junction bases not matched to a gene: 9. The germline V gene has CDR1 MGHRA and CDR2 YSYEKL. CDR3 length: 18 amino acids. This CDR3 is CASSQDWEEAGGQETQYF. The CDR3 nucleotides are TGCGCCAGCAGCCAAGATTGGGAGGAAGCGGGGGGCCAAGAGACCCAGTACTTC.

The genes are TRBV6-4 and TRBJ1-1; the match to TRBD1 covers 7 bases. The CDR3 has 13 amino acids. Trimming cost V 7 bases and J 7 bases; bases outside gene matches: 9. From germline, CDR1 is MRHNA and CDR2 SNTAGT. CDR3 residues: CASNPDRADEAFF. In DNA, the CDR3 is TGTGCCAGCAACCCAGACAGGGCAGATGAAGCTTTCTTT.

This chain joins TRBV27 and TRBJ1-5; the D gene is possibly TRBD1 (5 bases). The CDR3 is 14 residues long. The V end was cut by 5 bases, the J end by 4 bases, with 12 bases between. Germline lookup yields CDR1 MNHEY and CDR2 SMNVEV (reference sequence). CDR3: CASSARAWNQPQHF. Here the CDR3 DNA reads TGTGCCAGCAGTGCCAGGGCATGGAATCAGCCCCAGCATTTT.

V gene TRBV27 combines with J gene TRBJ1-6; TRBD1 matches 7 bases. Germline V gene sequence: CDR1 MNHEY, CDR2 SMNVEV (reference sequence). Unmatched junction bases numbered 7, after V lost 2 bases and J lost 9 bases. This CDR3 region has 15 residues. The CDR3 region has the DNA TGTGCCAGCAGTTTAATTTACAGGGGTAGTTCACCCCTCCACTTT. It translates to CASSLIYRGSSPLHF.

The CDR3 DNA reads as TGCAGCGTTGACGGGTACACTGAAGCTTTCTTT. Protein product: CSVDGYTEAFF. The V gene is TRBV29-1, the J gene TRBJ1-1; the D is unclear. CDR1 is SQVTM and CDR2 is ANQGSEA in the germline V gene. The CDR3 consists of 11 residues. Trimming pared 3 bases from V and 3 bases from J, leaving 5 bases between. Using reference TRBV29-1 and TRBJ1-1 for the parts outside the CDR3, the full variable domain is SAVISQKPSRDICQRGTSLTIQCQVDSQVTMMFWYRQQPGQSLTLIATANQGSEATYESGFVIDKFPISRPNLTFSTLTVSNMSPEDSSIYLCSVDGYTEAFFGQGTRLTVV.

This chain connects TRBV10-1 to TRBJ1-1, with TRBD1 matching 7 bases. The length of the CDR3 is 14 residues. Germline V gene data show CDR1 as WNHNN and CDR2 as SYGVQD (reference sequence). With 2 bases clipped from V and 5 bases from J, the junction kept 5 bases outside the gene matches. CDR3 DNA sequence: TGCGCCAGCAGTGAGAGGACAGGAGAGACTGAAGCTTTCTTT. Translation: CASSERTGETEAFF.